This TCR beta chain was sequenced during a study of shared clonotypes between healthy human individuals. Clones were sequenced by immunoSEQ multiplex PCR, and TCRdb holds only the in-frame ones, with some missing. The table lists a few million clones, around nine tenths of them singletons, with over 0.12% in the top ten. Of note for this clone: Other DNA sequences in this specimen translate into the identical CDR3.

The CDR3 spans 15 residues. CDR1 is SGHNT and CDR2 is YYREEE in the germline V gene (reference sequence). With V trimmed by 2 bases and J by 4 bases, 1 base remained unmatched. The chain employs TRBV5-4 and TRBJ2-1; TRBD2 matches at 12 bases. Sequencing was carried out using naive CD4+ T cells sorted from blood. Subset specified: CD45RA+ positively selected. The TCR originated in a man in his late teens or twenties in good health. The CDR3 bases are TGTGCCAGCAGCTTACTAGCGGGGGGATACAATGAGCAGTTCTTC. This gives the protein CASSLLAGGYNEQFF.